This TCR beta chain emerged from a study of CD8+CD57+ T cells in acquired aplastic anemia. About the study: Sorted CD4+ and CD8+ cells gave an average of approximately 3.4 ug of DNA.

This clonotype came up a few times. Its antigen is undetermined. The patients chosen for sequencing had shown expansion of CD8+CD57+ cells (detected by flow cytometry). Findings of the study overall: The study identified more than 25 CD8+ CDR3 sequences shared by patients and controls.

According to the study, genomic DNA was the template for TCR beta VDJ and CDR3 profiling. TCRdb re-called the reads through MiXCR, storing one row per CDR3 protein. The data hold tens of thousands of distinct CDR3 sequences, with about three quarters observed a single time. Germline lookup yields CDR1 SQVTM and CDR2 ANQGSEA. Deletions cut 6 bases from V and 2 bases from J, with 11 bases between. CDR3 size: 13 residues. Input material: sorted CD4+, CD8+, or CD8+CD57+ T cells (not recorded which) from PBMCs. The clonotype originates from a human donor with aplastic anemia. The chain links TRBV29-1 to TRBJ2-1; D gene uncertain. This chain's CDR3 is CSVVTETYNEQFF. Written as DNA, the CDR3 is TGCAGCGTGGTTACAGAGACCTACAATGAGCAGTTCTTC.